These 18 T cell receptor beta chains share one sample of origin, sequenced in a study of T cells in women clearing cervical HPV infection. This table comes from immunoSEQ multiplex PCR, and its TCRdb copy is limited to in-frame clones, with some not included. The sample has roughly 30,000 clones; the top ten hold under 20%. Material: blood buffy coat. Every receptor here comes from a woman aged 18 to 75 with a cervical HPV16 infection that either progressed to CIN3+ or cleared (not recorded which).

Notes on this clone: The CDR3 is cut off 3 residues early in the read; its end comes from the germline J gene. The chain combines TRBV19 with TRBJ1-2, with D maybe TRBD1 (6 bases). Between the trimmed V and J ends, which lost 6 bases and 4 bases, there was a span of 12 bases. The CDR3 is made up of 13 amino acids. Germline lookup yields CDR1 LNHDA and CDR2 SQIVND (reference sequence). The CDR3 DNA, read in part, is TGTGCCAGTAGGCTGGACAGAACCTATGGC. Amino acid sequence: CASRLDRTYG. In full, the CDR3 is CASRLDRTYGYTF. Full variable domain (remainder filled in from reference TRBV19 and TRBJ1-2): DGGITQSPKYLFRKEGQNVTLSCEQNLNHDAMYWYRQDPGQGLRLIYYSQIVNDFQKGDIAEGYSVSREKKESFPLTVTSAQKNPTAFYLCASRLDRTYGYTFGSGTRLTVV.

The CDR3 spells CAISEGGLAKNIQYF. Incomplete CDR3 DNA: TGTGCCATCAGTGAGGGAGGGCTAGCCAAAAACATT. The rearrangement links TRBV10-3 to TRBJ2-4; maybe TRBD2 (6 bases). The read is 3 residues too short to cover the CDR3 end, so that end is filled in from the germline J gene. This CDR3 region has 15 residues. CDR1 and CDR2 from the germline V gene are ENHRY and SYGVKD. V was pared by 2 bases and J by 0 bases, with 8 bases between.

On this clone: A junction end diverges from the germline sequence, so it may reflect a read error. The CDR3 end lies 3 residues beyond the end of the read and is filled in from the germline J gene. This sample includes further DNA sequences coding for the same CDR3. The V and J genes are TRBV18 and TRBJ1-3; the D gene is possibly TRBD1 (6 bases). Germline CDR1 KGHSH, CDR2 LQKENI. The CDR3 loop spans 16 amino acids. CDR3 bases read: TGTGCCAGCTCACCACGAGTACAGGGATCTGGAAACACT. It codes for CASSPRVQGSGNT. In full, the CDR3 is CASSPRVQGSGNTIYF.

A remark on this clone: The CDR3 end falls 3 residues outside the read, so it is completed with the germline J gene. The genes are TRBV2 and TRBJ2-7, with a tentative D call TRBD2 (6 bases). Germline-derived CDR1 and CDR2 are SNHLY and FYNNEI. This CDR3 is 15 amino acids long. The V and J ends lost 5 bases and 0 bases respectively, with 14 bases between them. The CDR3 is CASSRLVGGSYEQYF. Incomplete CDR3 DNA: TGTGCCAGCAGTCGTCTGGTGGGGGGCTCCTACGAG.

To note about this clone: The CDR3 end lies 3 residues beyond the end of the read and is filled in from the germline J gene. The chain employs TRBV2 and TRBJ1-5; D is unresolved. This CDR3 spans 17 amino acids. Trimming left V 5 bases short and J 0 bases short, with 17 bases between. In germline, CDR1 is SNHLY, CDR2 FYNNEI. CDR3 loop: CASSRSGEVTSNQPQHF. The CDR3 DNA, read in part, is TGTGCCAGCAGTAGGAGCGGGGAGGTTACTAGCAATCAGCCC.

Notes on this clone: The read is 3 residues too short to cover the CDR3 end, so that end is filled in from the germline J gene. The rearrangement links TRBV7-2 to TRBJ1-5, with TRBD1 identical over 7 bases. Losses at the gene ends were 7 bases for V and 6 bases for J; bases not matched to a gene: 9. The CDR3 extends over 14 amino acids. CDR1 is SGHTA and CDR2 is FQGNSA in the germline V gene. The CDR3 DNA, read in part, is TGTGCCAGCAACGAACAGGGGATGGCTCAGCCC. It is translated as CASNEQGMAQP. In full, the CDR3 reads CASNEQGMAQPQHF.

Details on this clone: The read ends 3 residues shy of where the CDR3 ends; the end is completed using the germline J gene. This CDR3 is also generated by other DNA sequences in the sample. V usage is TRBV18 and J usage is TRBJ1-3, with D unresolved. This CDR3 spans 17 amino acids. Germline V gene sequence: CDR1 KGHSH, CDR2 LQKENI. V gave up 0 bases and J gave up 1 base, with 13 bases separating them. The covered CDR3 bases are TGTGCCAGCTCACCACCTCCACTCAGGTCTTCTGGAAACACC. This translates into CASSPPPLRSSGNT. The CDR3 in full is CASSPPPLRSSGNTIYF.

Worth noting for this clone: From the germline J gene comes the end of the CDR3, since the read stops 3 residues before it. The chain combines TRBV7-6 with TRBJ1-2; D is undetermined. CDR3 length equals 14 residues. CDR1 and CDR2 (germline): SGHVS, FNYEAQ. This chain's CDR3 is CASSLGGQTYDYTF. The DNA read from the CDR3 is TGTGCCAGCAGCTTAGGAGGGCAAACCTACGAC.

About this clone itself: The read gets to within 3 residues of the CDR3 end, and the germline J gene fills in the rest. V usage is TRBV18 and J usage is TRBJ2-3, with TRBD2 as a possible D gene (5 bases). The CDR3 contains 14 residues. Germline CDR1 reads KGHSH; CDR2 reads LQKENI. The sequenced CDR3 bases are TGTGCCAGCTCTCCGGGGAGCCCACAAGAGACG. Protein: CASSPGSPQET. The entire CDR3 is CASSPGSPQETQYF.

Remarks on this clone: The CDR3 extends 3 residues past the end of the read, so its final part is completed from the germline J gene. The chain joins TRBV19 to TRBJ1-2; D possibly corresponds to TRBD1 (6 bases). The germline V gene has CDR1 LNHDA and CDR2 SQIVND (reference sequence). The CDR3 loop spans 16 amino acids. The V end lost 0 bases, the J end lost 7 bases, and 18 bases lay between the germline ends. The covered CDR3 bases are TGTGCCAGTAGTATAGATCACAGGGTGCCCCGGGGTGGC. Amino acid sequence: CASSIDHRVPRGG. The entire CDR3 reads CASSIDHRVPRGGYTF.

As regards this clone: The read stops 3 residues short of the end of the CDR3; the missing end is completed from the germline J gene. Within the sample, other DNA sequences also encode this same CDR3. This rearrangement joins TRBV7-9 to TRBJ1-3; TRBD1 is a possible D gene (6 bases). The CDR3 has 13 amino acids. Per germline, CDR1 SEHNR and CDR2 FQNEAQ (reference sequence). V was shortened by 6 bases and J by 4 bases, with 10 bases between the two germline ends. The CDR3 DNA, read in part, is TGTGCCAGCAGATTGGACAGCGGAAACACC. Its protein product is CASRLDSGNT. The whole CDR3 reads CASRLDSGNTIYF.

Of note for this clone: The sequence runs out 3 residues before the end of the CDR3; the remainder is reconstructed from the germline J gene. The chain joins TRBV18 to TRBJ2-7, with D perhaps matching TRBD1 (6 bases). V was pared by 4 bases and J by 6 bases, with 7 bases between. CDR1 is KGHSH and CDR2 is LQKENI in the germline V gene. The CDR3 spans 11 residues. Incomplete CDR3 DNA: TGTGCCAGCTCACAAGGGGGCGAG. This encodes CASSQGGE. The CDR3 in its entirety is CASSQGGEQYF.

Concerning this clone itself: The CDR3 extends 3 residues past the end of the read, so its final part is completed from the germline J gene. The V gene is TRBV7-8, the J gene TRBJ2-3; D unclear. V dropped 5 bases and J dropped 6 bases, with 21 bases sitting between them. CDR1 is SGHVS and CDR2 is FQNEAQ in the germline V gene. The CDR3 loop spans 16 amino acids. The DNA read from the CDR3 is TGTGCCAGCAGCCCAAGACTCGACGGAGTTGTTGATACG. Translated, it gives CASSPRLDGVVDT. The full-length CDR3 reads as CASSPRLDGVVDTQYF.

Points on this clone: With the read ending 3 residues before the CDR3 end, the germline J gene is used to fill in that end. The rearrangement joins TRBV19 to TRBJ2-4; D unresolved. This CDR3 contains 14 residues. CDR1 and CDR2 (germline): LNHDA, SQIVND (reference sequence). The CDR3: CASSIVPTNYGQYF. The sequenced CDR3 bases are TGTGCCAGTAGTATAGTCCCAACTAACTATGGT.

For this clone: The read ends 3 residues before the CDR3 terminus; that terminus is restored from the germline J gene. The V call is TRBV9, the J call TRBJ2-7, with TRBD1 matching over 8 bases. CDR1 is SGDLS and CDR2 is YYNGEE in the germline V gene. The CDR3 extends over 15 amino acids. J lost 1 base, V lost 0 bases, and 3 bases had no gene match. The part of the CDR3 DNA that was read is TGTGCCAGCAGCGTAGGGACAGGGAAATCCTACGAG. Protein sequence: CASSVGTGKSYE. The whole CDR3 protein reads CASSVGTGKSYEQYF.

As regards this clone: Coverage ceases 3 residues before the CDR3 finishes, and the germline J gene fills in the end. The chain has TRBV19 and TRBJ1-6, with 7 bases that match TRBD1. CDR1 LNHDA and CDR2 SQIVND come from the germline V gene (reference sequence). V trimming: 5 bases; J trimming: 8 bases; junction bases outside the gene matches: 6. The CDR3 extends over 14 amino acids. The covered CDR3 bases are TGTGCCAGTAGTCCACGACAGGGACATTCACCC. This encodes CASSPRQGHSP. The entire CDR3 protein reads CASSPRQGHSPLHF.

As to this clone: The CDR3 end lies 3 residues beyond the end of the read and is filled in from the germline J gene. The chain carries TRBV11-3 and TRBJ1-5; 7 bases map to TRBD1. The germline gives CDR1 SGHNT, CDR2 YENEEA. CDR3 size: 13 residues. The junction had 1 base not matched to a gene; V was cut back by 3 bases and J by 5 bases. CDR3 sequence: CASSFDRDQPQHF. The CDR3 bases that were read are TGTGCCAGCAGCTTCGACAGGGATCAGCCC.

Note on this clone: The read falls 3 residues short of the CDR3 end, and the missing part is taken from the germline J gene. This sequence joins TRBV18 and TRBJ1-2; D perhaps matches TRBD1 (6 bases). This CDR3 has 14 amino acids. Germline CDR1 is KGHSH and CDR2 is LQKENI. Incomplete CDR3 DNA: TGTGCCAGCTCACCCCGGGGGGCCTCCTACGAC. Amino acid sequence: CASSPRGASYD. The full-length CDR3 reads as CASSPRGASYDYTF.